The entry below describes one T cell receptor beta chain. The V and J ends lost 0 bases and 5 bases respectively, with 11 bases between them. The CDR3 runs to 14 residues. The germline gives CDR1 SGDLS, CDR2 YYNGEE. Assay: immunoSEQ multiplex PCR; the TCRdb copy retains only in-frame clones and omits some. The sample has 150,000 to 200,000 clones; 75% to 85% are singletons. This sample was included in a study of blood T cell repertoires in COVID-19. As for the study in general: Nucleic acid was either cDNA or gDNA, and it came from T cells, B-cell-depleted T cells, or PBMCs.

The chain links TRBV9 to TRBJ1-2; D not certain. The receptor was isolated from a man in his forties or fifties who had recovered from COVID-19. The material sequenced was PBMCs or T cells enriched from blood (not recorded which). The CDR3 is CASSVEVGSYGYTF. CDR3 nucleotides: TGTGCCAGCAGCGTAGAAGTGGGGAGTTATGGCTACACCTTC.